Below are 16 T cell receptor beta chains sequenced from a single sample in a study of T cell responses to AZD1222 COVID-19 vaccine. The method was immunoSEQ multiplex PCR; TCRdb's version includes in-frame clones alone and lacks a portion of them. Of just under 150,000 clones listed, 70% to 90% are singletons. Specimen: peripheral blood, collected 28 days after the second dose of the MenACWY control vaccine. These receptors were obtained from an adult who received the MenACWY meningococcal vaccine as a control.

V gene TRBV6-5 combines with J gene TRBJ1-2; 7 bases align to TRBD1. Germline V gene lookup returns CDR1 MNHEY and CDR2 SVGAGI. The J segment lost 4 bases and the V segment lost 5 bases, leaving 10 bases of the junction unmatched. CDR3 length equals 15 residues. The CDR3 nucleotides are TGTGCCAGCAGTCCCGACCCGGGACAGCTCTATGGCTACACCTTC. Translated: CASSPDPGQLYGYTF.

The rearrangement uses TRBV18 and TRBJ1-3; perhaps TRBD1 as D (5 bases). The CDR3 has 17 amino acids. V was cut by 3 bases and J by 2 bases, with 17 bases left in between. Germline V gene lookup returns CDR1 KGHSH and CDR2 LQKENI. CDR3 bases: TGTGCCAGCTCACCGACAGCAGATATCCGAGCTGGAAACACCATATATTTT. Its protein is CASSPTADIRAGNTIYF.

The sample holds one count of this clone. The V and J genes are TRBV7-3 and TRBJ1-1; D is possibly TRBD1 (6 bases). The CDR3 covers 14 residues. The V gene's germline CDR1 is SGHTA and CDR2 FQGTGA. The V and J ends lost 2 bases and 4 bases respectively, with 11 bases between them. The CDR3 region has the DNA TGTGCCAGCAGCTTACAGGGGACGGGCACTGAAGCTTTCTTT. This translates into CASSLQGTGTEAFF.

The chain is built from TRBV5-4 and TRBJ1-2; no clear D. The CDR3 totals 15 residues. Germline V gives CDR1 SGHNT, CDR2 YYREEE (reference sequence). Trimming cost V 0 bases and J 4 bases, with 13 bases left between them. For the CDR3, the DNA is TGTGCCAGCAGCTTGGTAGGACGCTCGGGCTATGGCTACACCTTC. Translated, it gives CASSLVGRSGYGYTF.

This sequence joins TRBV27 and TRBJ2-1; a possible D gene is TRBD1 (5 bases). The V end was cut by 2 bases, the J end by 5 bases, with 10 bases between. This CDR3 has 14 residues. The V gene's germline CDR1 is MNHEY and CDR2 SMNVEV (reference sequence). The CDR3: CASSLRSGNNEQFF. The DNA of the CDR3 is TGTGCCAGCAGTTTACGGTCAGGGAACAATGAGCAGTTCTTC.

The rearrangement uses TRBV3-1 (or the pseudogene TRBV3-2) and TRBJ2-2; 8 bases fit TRBD2. In germline, CDR1 is LGHDT, CDR2 YNNKEL (reference sequence). The CDR3 totals 15 residues. Trimming at V came to 7 bases and at J to 2 bases, leaving 6 bases not matched to a gene. The CDR3, as DNA: TGTGCCAGCACGGGAGGGGACCTAAACACCGGGGAGCTGTTTTTT. It codes for CASTGGDLNTGELFF.

The chain has TRBV5-5 and TRBJ1-5; TRBD1 matches at 9 bases. The CDR3 loop spans 15 amino acids. The junction had 8 bases not matched to a gene; V was cut back by 4 bases and J by 6 bases. Germline CDR1 SGHKS, CDR2 YYEKEE (reference sequence). The CDR3 nucleotides read TGTGCCAGCAGCCGTGGGGGACAGGGCGGTCAGCCCCAGCATTTT. Amino acids: CASSRGGQGGQPQHF.

The rearrangement uses TRBV9 and TRBJ1-6; D remains ambiguous. The V gene's germline CDR1 is SGDLS and CDR2 YYNGEE. There are 14 residues in the CDR3. V lost 3 bases and J 8 bases, leaving 12 bases between the germline ends. The CDR3 here is CASSEDLGYSPLHF. As DNA, the CDR3 is TGTGCCAGCAGCGAGGACCTGGGCTATTCACCCCTCCACTTT.

This clone was recorded only once. This chain joins TRBV29-1 and TRBJ2-7, with D unresolved. With 8 bases removed from V and 5 bases from J, the gap between germline ends came to 13 bases. The germline V gene encodes CDR1 SQVTM and CDR2 ANQGSEA. This CDR3 region has 11 residues. The CDR3 loop is CSIGESNEQYF. CDR3 nucleotides: TGCAGCATTGGAGAGAGCAACGAGCAGTACTTC.

This clone is classed as medium-sized. V is TRBV2 and J is TRBJ2-1; TRBD1 is a possible D gene (5 bases). Trimming left V 8 bases short and J 6 bases short, with 14 bases between. In germline, CDR1 is SNHLY, CDR2 FYNNEI. CDR3 length equals 13 residues. CDR3 sequence reads: CASQNQGSNEQFF. CDR3 sequence (DNA): TGTGCCAGCCAGAACCAGGGTTCCAATGAGCAGTTCTTC.

The V call is TRBV9, the J call TRBJ2-3; 7 bases line up with TRBD2. V gave up 2 bases and J gave up 3 bases; unmatched junction bases: 9. This CDR3 comprises 16 residues. Germline CDR1 is SGDLS and CDR2 is YYNGEE. For the CDR3, the DNA is TGTGCCAGCAGCGTGGGCAGCGGGGCCTGGACAGATACGCAGTATTTT. Protein: CASSVGSGAWTDTQYF. Full variable domain (outside the CDR3, taken from reference TRBV9 and TRBJ2-3): DSGVTQTPKHLITATGQRVTLRCSPRSGDLSVYWYQQSLDQGLQFLIQYYNGEERAKGNILERFSAQQFPDLHSELNLSSLELGDSALYFCASSVGSGAWTDTQYFGPGTRLTVL.

The chain carries TRBV9 and TRBJ2-1; 7 nucleotides line up with TRBD2. The CDR3 is 15 residues long. Germline lookup yields CDR1 SGDLS and CDR2 YYNGEE. Trimming took 0 bases from V and 1 from J; bases not matched to a gene: 1. The CDR3 DNA follows: TGTGCCAGCAGCGTAGCGGGGGGATCCTACAATGAGCAGTTCTTC. Translating gives CASSVAGGSYNEQFF.

The gene calls are TRBV24-1 and TRBJ1-2, with 9 positions matching TRBD1. The CDR3 has 14 amino acids. J was trimmed by 5 bases and V by 3 bases; bases with no gene match: 3. From germline, CDR1 is KGHDR and CDR2 SFDVKD. The CDR3 reads CATSDPGTGYGYTF. DNA of the CDR3: TGTGCCACCAGTGATCCCGGGACAGGGTATGGCTACACCTTC.

This clone appeared once. V and J are TRBV7-3 and TRBJ2-1, with 9 positions matching TRBD2. Germline V CDR1 and CDR2: SGHTA, FQGTGA. Unmatched junction bases numbered 13, after V lost 5 bases and J lost 8 bases. The length of the CDR3 is 16 residues. CDR3: CASSRVAGVGLDEQFF. CDR3 nucleotide sequence: TGTGCCAGCAGCCGGGTAGCGGGAGTGGGGCTAGATGAGCAGTTCTTC.

The rearrangement links TRBV28 to TRBJ1-1, with 7 bases lining up with TRBD1. The germline gives CDR1 MDHEN, CDR2 SYDVKM. This CDR3 has 14 amino acids. The junction had 3 bases not matched to a gene; V was cut back by 4 bases and J by 1 base. The CDR3 is CASSSRQGNTEAFF. CDR3 bases: TGTGCCAGCAGTTCCCGACAGGGGAACACTGAAGCTTTCTTT.

The CDR3 nucleotides are TGTGCCAGCAGCTTCAGGGATTATAATTCACCCCTCCACTTT. Encoded protein: CASSFRDYNSPLHF. V gene TRBV5-6 combines with J gene TRBJ1-6; D may be TRBD1 (5 bases). The CDR3 loop spans 14 amino acids. Germline V gene sequence: CDR1 SGHDT, CDR2 YYEEEE. Trimming shortened V by 2 bases and J by 4 bases, and 7 bases separated the two germline ends.